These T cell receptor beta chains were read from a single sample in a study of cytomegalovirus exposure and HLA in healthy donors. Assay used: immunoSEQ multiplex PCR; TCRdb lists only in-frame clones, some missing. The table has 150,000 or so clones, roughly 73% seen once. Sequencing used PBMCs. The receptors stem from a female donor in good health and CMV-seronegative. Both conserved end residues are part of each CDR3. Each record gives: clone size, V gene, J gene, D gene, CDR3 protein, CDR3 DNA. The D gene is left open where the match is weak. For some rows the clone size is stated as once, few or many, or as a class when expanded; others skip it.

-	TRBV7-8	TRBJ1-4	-	CASSFSGIEKLFF	TGTGCCAGCAGCTTTTCCGGGATTGAAAAACTGTTTTTT
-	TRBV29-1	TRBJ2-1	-	CSVEDTPAGNEQFF	TGCAGCGTTGAAGACACCCCCGCAGGGAACGAGCAGTTCTTC
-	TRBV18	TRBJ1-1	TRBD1	CASSLDRVGFTEAFF	TGTGCCAGCTCCCTCGACAGGGTTGGGTTCACTGAAGCTTTCTTT
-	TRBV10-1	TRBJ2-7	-	CASSESFLRDEQYF	TGCGCCAGCAGTGAATCATTCCTGCGGGACGAGCAGTACTTC
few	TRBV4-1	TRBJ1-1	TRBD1	CASSLHGQGGMGTEAFF	TGCGCCAGCAGCTTACATGGACAGGGAGGGATGGGGACTGAAGCTTTCTTT
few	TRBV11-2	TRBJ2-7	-	CASSPSGTRTYEQYF	TGTGCCAGCAGCCCTTCCGGGACAAGGACCTACGAGCAGTACTTC
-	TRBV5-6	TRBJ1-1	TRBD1	CASSLAGGPDTEAFF	TGTGCCAGCAGCTTGGCAGGGGGCCCGGACACTGAAGCTTTCTTT
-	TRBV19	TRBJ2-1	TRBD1	CASRLGGTGGGQLNEQFF	TGTGCCAGTAGGTTGGGGGGGACAGGGGGCGGTCAGCTCAATGAGCAGTTCTTC
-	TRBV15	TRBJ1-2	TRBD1	CATSRDFGRGSYGYTF	TGTGCCACCAGCAGAGATTTTGGCAGGGGGAGCTATGGCTACACCTTC
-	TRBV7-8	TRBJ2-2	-	CASSLGGAQNTGELFF	TGTGCCAGCAGCTTAGGGGGCGCCCAGAACACCGGGGAGCTGTTTTTT